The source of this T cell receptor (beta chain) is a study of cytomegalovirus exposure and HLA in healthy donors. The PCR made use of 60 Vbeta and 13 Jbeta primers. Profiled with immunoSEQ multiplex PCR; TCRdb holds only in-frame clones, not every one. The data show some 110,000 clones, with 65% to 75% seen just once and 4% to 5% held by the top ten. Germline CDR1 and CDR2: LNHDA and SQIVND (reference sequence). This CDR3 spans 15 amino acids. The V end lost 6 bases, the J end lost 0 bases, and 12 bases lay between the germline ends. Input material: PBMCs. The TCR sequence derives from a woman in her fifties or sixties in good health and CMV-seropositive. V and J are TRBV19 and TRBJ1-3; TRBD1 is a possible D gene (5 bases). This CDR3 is CASSRTDSSGNTIYF. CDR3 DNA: TGTGCCAGTAGCAGGACCGACAGCTCTGGAAACACCATATATTTT.